This entry is about one T cell receptor (beta chain). This clonotype occurred a few times. Its specific antigen is unknown. Nothing much larger sits one base from this clone, and base qualities are not available. Libraries were constructed by PCR. DNA from cultured CD4+ T cells was subjected to TCR sequencing with the Oncomine TCR Beta short-read assay at the Johns Hopkins FTIC core. The QIAamp micro DNA kit was used to extract genomic DNA from the cultured CD4+ T cells. Oncomine TCR Beta libraries from cultured CD4+ T cells were pooled using unique dual indexes and sequenced on an Illumina iSeq 100. For the original study's pipeline: Non-productive sequences were removed, and CDR3s that did not start with C, did not end with F or W, or were shorter than 7 amino acids were discarded. Antigen-specific clonotypes were identified with the MANAFEST web application by comparing peptide-stimulated wells with reference and other culture wells. An FDR below 0.05, an odds ratio above 5, and a productive frequency above 0.1% in at least two of three replicate wells were required for clones to be considered positive. A clonotype was classed as cross-reactive if the clonotype showed significant expansion both in SARS-CoV-2 spike wells and in at least one common cold coronavirus spike condition. Using R version 3.6.1, CDR3 homology was evaluated through Levenshtein distances (stringdist) along with unrooted phylogenetic trees (ape). TCRdb redid the processing of the public reads, applying fastp at Q25 and MiXCR, and retained in-frame beta chains. Records with the same CDR3 protein are collapsed into one entry carrying the most frequent genes and DNA. Here the V and J calls rest on TCRdb's processing, not on the authors' analysis. A total of fewer than 20,000 distinct CDR3 sequences appear in this sample, roughly two fifths of them only once. 7.2% of the sample belongs to the ten largest clones.

This entry belongs to a study of vaccination and CD4 T cells after COVID-19 (dated by TCRdb to 2022 to 2024). In terms of the full investigation: SARS-CoV-2 positivity had been established in the convalescent patients by nasal swab PCR, and mild disease was recorded in eight to ten of these patients and severe disease in one. In the convalescent cohort there were six males and four females, among whom were two Hispanic individuals, seven Caucasians, two Asians and one multiracial person. Two doses of either the Pfizer-BioNTech BNT162b2 vaccine (n=8) or the Moderna mRNA-1273 vaccine (n=2) were administered to participants. Post-COVID blood samples were collected from convalescent patients a median of roughly 100 days after diagnosis, with a range of about 35 to 180 days. The time from the second vaccine dose to post-vaccine blood sampling had a median of around 72 days and ranged from about 14 to 241 days. The cultures were stimulated with overlapping spike peptide pools from SARS-CoV-2 and from the common cold coronaviruses HCoV-NL63, HCoV-OC43 and HCoV-229E. As controls, cultures received a CEFX viral epitope pool (the positive control), an HIV-1 Nef peptide pool (the negative control), or no peptide at all. In 10 COVID-19 convalescent patients and a few infection-naive healthy vaccine recipients, the spike-specific CD4+ TCR repertoire before mRNA vaccination was compared with the repertoire after mRNA vaccination.

CDR1 is given as SEHNR and CDR2 as FQNEAQ, both from the germline V gene (reference sequence). There are 16 amino acids in the CDR3, from cysteine to phenylalanine inclusive. Only CDR3 DNA remains: 48 bases, in frame from the first base. At the junction V is shortened by 3 bases and J by 0 bases; bases outside the gene matches: 5. The sample's treatment or condition, from its label and the paper: roughly 11-day PBMC culture with coronavirus spike peptide pools or control peptides (ViraFEST assay). The study used the ViraFEST assay, which expanded antigen-specific T cells with peptide pools and then identified expanded clonotypes by TCR sequencing. The positive SARS-CoV-2 PCR tests of the convalescent patients were dated from March to December 2020, before the Alpha, Beta and Delta variants emerged in the United States. Each well held 1.5 million to 2.5 million PBMCs cultured with roughly 10 ug/ml peptide pools in IMDM containing approximately 5% human AB serum and about 10 IU/ml IL-2. Half of the culture medium was replaced with fresh IL-2-containing medium on days 3 and 7. After about 11 days of culture, CD4+ T cells were isolated by negative selection using the EasySep CD4+ T cell isolation kit. Ficoll-Paque Plus gradient centrifugation was used to isolate PBMCs from whole blood, and the isolated PBMCs were then either used fresh or cryopreserved at -140C. Triplicate wells were generally used for each culture condition.

Study-wide findings and limitations: The study included relatively few convalescent patients and did not analyze early timepoints after natural infection. The median number of SARS-CoV-2-reactive clonotypes rose from about 19 after infection to 35 to 45 after vaccination, but the change was not significant. Among convalescent patients, a median roughly 90% of the SARS-CoV-2-reactive clones seen after vaccination appeared only after vaccination, which suggests priming specific to the vaccine. In convalescent patients, nearly all vaccine-specific clones (304 of 307) were found to be mono-reactive for SARS-CoV-2 spike rather than cross-reactive with common cold coronaviruses.

In this chain, TRBV7-9 is recombined with TRBJ2-1; 7 central bases correspond to TRBD2. The sequences come from CD4+ T cells from blood, cultured in vitro, collected after SARS-CoV-2 vaccination. The sequence was obtained from a human donor who had recovered from COVID-19. The CDR3 loop reads CASSFQRGSSYNEQFF. In nucleotide form, the sequence is TGTGCCAGCAGCTTTCAGCGGGGCAGCTCCTACAATGAGCAGTTCTTC. The CDR3 plus the reference TRBV7-9 and TRBJ2-1 genes for the other parts give the full variable domain: DTGVSQNPRHKITKRGQNVTFRCDPISEHNRLYWYRQTLGQGPEFLTYFQNEAQLEKSRLLSDRFSAERPKGSFSTLEIQRTEQGDSAMYLCASSFQRGSSYNEQFFGPGTRLTVL.